Below are 28 T cell receptor beta chains sequenced from a single sample in a study of blood T cell repertoires in COVID-19. Assay: immunoSEQ multiplex PCR; the TCRdb copy retains only in-frame clones and omits some. The data show nearly 350,000 clones, with roughly 84% seen just once and about 0.93% held by the top ten. The sequenced sample was PBMCs or T cells enriched from blood (not recorded which). These receptors came from a woman aged 30 to 39 who had recovered from COVID-19.

V is TRBV20-1 and J is TRBJ1-2, with 7 bases fitting TRBD1. This CDR3 is 15 amino acids long. CDR1 and CDR2 (germline): DFQATT, SNEGSKA (reference sequence). The ends lost 3 bases at V and 4 bases at J; junction bases unmatched: 11. CDR3 bases: TGCAGTGCTAGTCGTACGCAGGGACAGACCTATGGCTACACCTTC. Amino acids: CSASRTQGQTYGYTF.

V is TRBV21-1 and J is TRBJ2-7; TRBD2 is taken as the D call from the table, unchecked against the DNA. TRBV21-1 is flagged as a pseudogene. CDR3 length: 14 amino acids. CDR3 sequence (DNA): TGTGCCAGCAGCAAGGGAGACTTTACCTACGAGCAGTACTTC. This gives the protein CASSKGDFTYEQYF.

The chain has TRBV6-6 and TRBJ2-3, with 7 bases that match TRBD1. CDR1 is MNHNY, CDR2 SVGAGI, per germline (reference sequence). The J segment lost 3 bases and the V segment lost 4 bases, leaving 7 bases of the junction unmatched. CDR3 length equals 15 residues. CDR3: CASSSGRGSTDTQYF. As DNA, the CDR3 is TGTGCCAGCAGTTCCGGCAGGGGGAGTACAGATACGCAGTATTTT.

This sequence joins TRBV7-9 and TRBJ1-1; D is perhaps TRBD1 (5 bases). This CDR3 is 15 amino acids long. V lost 2 bases and J 1 base, leaving 11 bases between the germline ends. Per the germline V gene, CDR1 is SEHNR and CDR2 is FQNEAQ (reference sequence). The CDR3 DNA is TGTGCCAGCAGCTTACAGGGAACTCCGAACACTGAAGCTTTCTTT. Translating gives CASSLQGTPNTEAFF.

The chain is built from TRBV10-3 and TRBJ2-5; 12 nucleotides line up with TRBD1. The CDR3 is 13 amino acids. Germline CDR1 is ENHRY and CDR2 is SYGVKD. Germline trimming cut 10 bases from V and 5 bases from J; bases unmatched to any gene: 5. The CDR3 here is CATGQGALETQYF. In nucleotides, the CDR3 is TGTGCCACGGGACAGGGGGCTTTGGAGACCCAGTACTTC.

A remark on this clone: This CDR3 is also generated by other DNA sequences in the sample. The chain uses TRBV7-9 and TRBJ2-3; 9 bases are a match to TRBD1. The ends lost 5 bases at V and 2 bases at J; junction bases unmatched: 2. The CDR3 is made up of 14 amino acids. The germline V gene has CDR1 SEHNR and CDR2 FQNEAQ (reference sequence). This CDR3 is CASSRDRDTDTQYF. The CDR3, as DNA: TGTGCCAGCAGCCGGGACAGGGACACAGATACGCAGTATTTT.

This clone was seen a few times. The CDR3 here is CASSQVAAETGGLSYQETQYF. CDR3 DNA sequence: TGCGCCAGCAGTCAAGTCGCCGCTGAGACAGGGGGCCTCTCGTACCAAGAGACCCAGTACTTC. The J gene is TRBJ2-5, the V gene TRBV23-1; 10 nucleotides match TRBD1. TRBV23-1 falls under the ORF class, with uncertain function. The CDR3 has 21 amino acids. Trimming took 2 bases from V and 0 from J; bases not matched to a gene: 18.

V usage is TRBV24-1 and J usage is TRBJ2-6; TRBD1 agrees at 7 bases. The V and J ends lost 5 bases and 0 bases, in that order; junction bases with no gene match: 12. From germline, CDR1 is KGHDR and CDR2 SFDVKD. The CDR3 consists of 19 residues. The CDR3 reads CATSVSPGQQSSGANVLTF. The CDR3 bases are TGTGCCACCAGTGTCTCCCCGGGACAGCAGAGCTCTGGGGCCAACGTCCTGACTTTC.

V gene TRBV28 combines with J gene TRBJ2-1; TRBD1 matches 12 bases. This CDR3 has 17 residues. Germline CDR1 and CDR2: MDHEN and SYDVKM. V shed 2 bases, J shed 7 bases, and the junction held 9 bases outside the gene matches. In DNA form, the CDR3 reads TGTGCCAGCAGTTTACCCCCGGGACAGGGGGCTCGAAATGAGCAGTTCTTC. Translated, it gives CASSLPPGQGARNEQFF.

The chain recombines TRBV4-3 with TRBJ2-7; weak D call: TRBD2 (6 bases). The V and J ends lost 0 bases and 0 bases respectively, with 12 bases between them. Germline V gene lookup returns CDR1 LGHNA and CDR2 YSLEER. The CDR3 runs 16 residues. In nucleotides, the CDR3 is TGCGCCAGCAGCCAAGAAACGGGAGTAAACTCCTACGAGCAGTACTTC. Its protein is CASSQETGVNSYEQYF.

CDR3 nucleotides: TGTGCCAGTAGTTGGCGGGAGACGAACACCGGGGAGCTGTTTTTT. Its protein is CASSWRETNTGELFF. The chain uses TRBV19 and TRBJ2-2, with 7 bases lining up with TRBD2. The CDR3 contains 15 residues. CDR1 is LNHDA, CDR2 SQIVND, per germline (reference sequence). V shed 5 bases and J 0 bases; nucleotides not matched to a gene: 3.

The chain uses TRBV6-2 or TRBV6-3 and TRBJ2-1, with 11 bases that match TRBD1. The V gene end was trimmed by 6 bases and the J gene end by 7 bases; junction bases not matched to a gene: 17. The CDR3 extends over 18 amino acids. Germline V lookup: CDR1 MNHEY, CDR2 SVGEGT. CDR3 nucleotide sequence: TGTGCCAGCAGCCCTGCGTCCGGGACAGGGGGGAGGATAAATGAGCAGTTCTTC. The encoded protein is CASSPASGTGGRINEQFF.

The chain carries TRBV27 and TRBJ2-1; the match to TRBD2 covers 7 bases. The length of the CDR3 is 15 residues. Trimming took 3 bases from V and 7 from J; bases not matched to a gene: 9. CDR1 MNHEY and CDR2 SMNVEV come from the germline V gene (reference sequence). The CDR3 region has the DNA TGTGCCAGCAGTTTGAGACAGAGGGGAGGGAATGAGCAGTTCTTC. Translated, it gives CASSLRQRGGNEQFF.

The chain has TRBV5-4 and TRBJ2-7; TRBD2 might be the D (5 bases). The CDR3 spans 13 residues. The V gene's germline CDR1 is SGHNT and CDR2 YYREEE (reference sequence). With 2 bases removed from V and 2 bases from J, the gap between germline ends came to 8 bases. CDR3 in amino acids: CASSFPGTYEQYF. In nucleotides, the CDR3 is TGTGCCAGCAGCTTTCCGGGAACCTACGAGCAGTACTTC.

The rearrangement joins TRBV7-2 to TRBJ2-3; TRBD2 might be the D (6 bases). Germline V gives CDR1 SGHTA, CDR2 FQGNSA. This CDR3 is built from 14 residues. Trimming took 2 bases from V and 3 from J, leaving 9 bases between them. CDR3 in DNA: TGTGCCAGCAGCTTAACACGGGGGACAGATACGCAGTATTTT. It is translated as CASSLTRGTDTQYF.

The J gene is TRBJ1-2, the V gene TRBV9; a possible D gene is TRBD1 (6 bases). Germline V gene data show CDR1 as SGDLS and CDR2 as YYNGEE. This CDR3 contains 16 residues. Trimming removed 0 bases at V and 0 bases at J, with 12 bases between. The CDR3 loop is CASSVARDTANYGYTF. The CDR3 DNA sequence: TGTGCCAGCAGCGTAGCCCGGGACACCGCTAACTATGGCTACACCTTC.

Remarks on this clone: At the DNA level, this CDR3 is encoded by other sequences in the same sample as well. The rearrangement joins TRBV5-5 to TRBJ1-1; a possible D gene is TRBD1 (6 bases). The CDR3 is 13 amino acids. The V gene lost 5 bases and the J gene lost 1 base, with 9 bases spanning the gap. The V gene's germline CDR1 is SGHKS and CDR2 YYEKEE (reference sequence). CDR3 protein: CASSSTGNTEAFF. In nucleotides, the CDR3 is TGTGCCAGCAGTTCGACAGGGAACACTGAAGCTTTCTTT.

The rearrangement joins TRBV5-6 to TRBJ2-7; D is unclear. Trimming stripped 2 bases from V and 2 bases from J, with 11 bases between. The CDR3 is 14 residues long. Germline CDR1 reads SGHDT; CDR2 reads YYEEEE. The CDR3 DNA sequence: TGTGCCAGCAGCTTCAGAGGAACCACCTACGAGCAGTACTTC. Translated, it gives CASSFRGTTYEQYF.

The chain recombines TRBV6-5 with TRBJ2-7; 12 bases line up with TRBD1. CDR1 and CDR2 (germline): MNHEY, SVGAGI. This CDR3 region has 15 residues. V shed 5 bases, J shed 2 bases, and the junction held 4 bases outside the gene matches. The CDR3 DNA is TGTGCCAGCAGTCGGGGACAGGGGGCCCCCTACGAGCAGTACTTC. Translated: CASSRGQGAPYEQYF.

This chain joins TRBV5-4 and TRBJ1-6; D may be TRBD1 (6 bases). CDR1 SGHNT and CDR2 YYREEE come from the germline V gene (reference sequence). CDR3 size: 16 residues. Between the trimmed V and J ends, which lost 4 bases and 8 bases, there was a span of 19 bases. The chain's CDR3 is CASSTVRGTRDSPLHF. The CDR3 DNA reads TGTGCCAGCAGCACGGTCAGGGGTACCCGTGATTCACCCCTCCACTTT.

CDR3 in amino acids: CAISASGENTDTQYF. The CDR3 DNA is TGTGCCATCAGCGCTAGCGGGGAGAACACAGATACGCAGTATTTT. The V and J genes are TRBV10-3 and TRBJ2-3; TRBD2 agrees at 9 bases. CDR1 is ENHRY, CDR2 SYGVKD, per germline. Unmatched junction bases numbered 6, after V lost 6 bases and J lost 2 bases. The CDR3 runs to 15 residues.

The chain carries TRBV30 and TRBJ1-3; D is possibly TRBD1 (5 bases). V lost 2 bases to trimming and J lost 0 bases, with 8 bases between them. The CDR3 totals 14 residues. Germline CDR1 reads GTSNPN; CDR2 reads SVGIG (reference sequence). The CDR3 DNA follows: TGTGCCTGGAGTATAAGGGGCTCTGGAAACACCATATATTTT. This sequence encodes CAWSIRGSGNTIYF.

CDR3: CASSSIPRGETQYF. Written as DNA, the CDR3 is TGTGCCAGTAGTAGCATCCCCAGAGGAGAGACCCAGTACTTC. The chain links TRBV19 to TRBJ2-5; no clear D gene. With 4 bases removed from V and 4 bases from J, the gap between germline ends came to 13 bases. The CDR3 contains 14 residues. In germline, CDR1 is LNHDA, CDR2 SQIVND (reference sequence).

This sequence joins TRBV19 and TRBJ1-2; D unresolved. Germline CDR1 is LNHDA and CDR2 is SQIVND (reference sequence). V lost 1 base and J lost 1, with 10 bases in between. The CDR3 extends over 15 amino acids. The CDR3 DNA sequence: TGTGCCAGTAGTATAGGTCCCACTCATAACTATGGCTACACCTTC. This translates into CASSIGPTHNYGYTF.

In its sample, this clone was seen a few times. J is TRBJ2-7 and V is TRBV27; TRBD1 agrees at 10 bases. The length of the CDR3 is 15 residues. Germline trimming cut 2 bases from V and 2 bases from J; bases unmatched to any gene: 3. CDR1 MNHEY and CDR2 SMNVEV come from the germline V gene (reference sequence). This CDR3 reads CASSLGTGAAYEQYF. The CDR3 DNA reads as TGTGCCAGCAGTTTAGGGACAGGGGCCGCCTACGAGCAGTACTTC.

The rearrangement links TRBV19 to TRBJ2-7; a possible D gene is TRBD2 (5 bases). This CDR3 is built from 14 residues. Germline V CDR1 and CDR2: LNHDA, SQIVND (reference sequence). Trimming shortened V by 10 bases and J by 1 base, and 17 bases separated the two germline ends. CDR3 sequence reads: CATRHPEGSYEQYF. CDR3 coding DNA: TGTGCCACCCGACACCCCGAGGGTTCCTACGAGCAGTACTTC.

V and J are TRBV27 and TRBJ1-5; D is unresolved. V dropped 2 bases and J dropped 4 bases, with 6 bases sitting between them. CDR1 is MNHEY and CDR2 is SMNVEV in the germline V gene (reference sequence). The CDR3 is 13 residues long. The CDR3 sequence is CASSLSRNQPQHF. DNA for the CDR3: TGTGCCAGCAGTTTAAGCAGGAATCAGCCCCAGCATTTT.

The rearrangement uses TRBV6-1 and TRBJ1-2; TRBD1 is a possible D gene (6 bases). Between the trimmed V and J ends, which lost 2 bases and 8 bases, there was a span of 18 bases. CDR3 length: 15 amino acids. CDR1 is MNHNS and CDR2 is SASEGT in the germline V gene. The CDR3 region is CASSEKELGARGYTF. The CDR3 nucleotides read TGTGCCAGCAGTGAAAAGGAGCTGGGGGCGCGGGGCTACACCTTC.